The source of this T cell receptor (beta chain) is a study of cytomegalovirus exposure and HLA in healthy donors. Details on this clone: The antigen is undetermined.

Among the donors, all were healthy bone marrow donors. V gave up 0 bases and J gave up 0 bases, with 16 bases separating them. From germline, CDR1 is SGHKS and CDR2 YYEKEE (reference sequence). This CDR3 region has 17 residues. Study-wide findings and caveats: A later analysis by the authors found several of the most significant clusters apparently linked to common viral pathogens. The authors later found HLA-associated TCR beta chains more clonally expanded than equally common others.

The study ran its PCR with 60 Vbeta and 13 Jbeta primers. Assay used: immunoSEQ multiplex PCR; TCRdb lists only in-frame clones, some missing. The repertoire holds roughly 110,000 clones, 75% seen once, with 2.5% in the top ten. J is TRBJ2-7 and V is TRBV5-5; possible D gene TRBD1, 6 bases. Specimen: PBMCs. The TCR originated in a middle-aged man in good health and CMV-seronegative. The CDR3 spells CASSLGGRLSSSYEQYF. The CDR3 DNA reads as TGTGCCAGCAGCTTGGGGGGGCGACTATCGAGCTCCTACGAGCAGTACTTC.